This T cell receptor (beta chain) emerged from a study of spatial heterogeneity in lung cancer. Overall study context: Detection consistently yielded more beta chains than alpha chains.

A unique molecular identifier was carried by every single TCR cDNA molecule. Each CDR3 protein is one row after TCRdb ran MiXCR on the 5' RACE reads. The sample holds thousands of distinct CDR3 sequences, 3.5% to 5% seen once. CDR3 length: 13 amino acids. Trimming pared 7 bases from V and 0 bases from J, leaving 4 bases between. From germline, CDR1 is SGHTA and CDR2 FQGNSA. This clonotype was observed at least ten times. This beta chain appears as a stray read in a library generated for alpha chains; its size is not informative. The sample's time point: sample taken at primary tumor resection. Whole RNA, isolated from tumor, nontumor lung or frozen PBMC, was sequenced without prior sorting. The approximately 67 donors had untreated early-stage non-small cell lung cancer.

This chain uses TRBV7-2 with TRBJ2-6; D call uncertain. This receptor was identified in a female donor with early-stage non-small cell lung cancer. Sequenced here: normal lung tissue next to the tumor, sampled at surgery. CDR3 nucleotide sequence: TGTGCCAGCATGTACTCTGGGGCCAACGTCCTGACTTTC. Its protein is CASMYSGANVLTF.